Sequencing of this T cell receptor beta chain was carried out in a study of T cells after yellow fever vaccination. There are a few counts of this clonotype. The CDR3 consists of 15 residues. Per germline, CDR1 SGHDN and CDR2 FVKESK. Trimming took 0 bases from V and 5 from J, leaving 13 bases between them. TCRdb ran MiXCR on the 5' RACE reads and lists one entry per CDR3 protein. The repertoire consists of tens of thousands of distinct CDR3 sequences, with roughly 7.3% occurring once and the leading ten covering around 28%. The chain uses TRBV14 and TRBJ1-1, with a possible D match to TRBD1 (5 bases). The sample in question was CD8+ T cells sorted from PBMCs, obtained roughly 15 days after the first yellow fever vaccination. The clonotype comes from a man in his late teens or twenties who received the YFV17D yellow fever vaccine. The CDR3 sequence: CASSQDGAGWTEAFF. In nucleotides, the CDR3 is TGTGCCAGCAGCCAAGATGGGGCAGGGTGGACTGAAGCTTTCTTT.